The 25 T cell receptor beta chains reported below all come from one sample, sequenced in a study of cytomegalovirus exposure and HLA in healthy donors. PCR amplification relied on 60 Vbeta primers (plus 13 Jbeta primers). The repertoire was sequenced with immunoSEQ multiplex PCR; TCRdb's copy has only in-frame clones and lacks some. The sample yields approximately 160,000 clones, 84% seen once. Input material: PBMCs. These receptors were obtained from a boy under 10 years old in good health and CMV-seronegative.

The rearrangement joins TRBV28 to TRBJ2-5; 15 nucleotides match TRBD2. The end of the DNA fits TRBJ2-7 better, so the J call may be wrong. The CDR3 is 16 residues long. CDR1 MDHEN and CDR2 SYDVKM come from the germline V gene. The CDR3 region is CASSPSGLAGGYEQYF. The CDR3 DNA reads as TGTGCCAGCAGTCCCTCGGGACTAGCGGGAGGTTACGAGCAGTACTTC.

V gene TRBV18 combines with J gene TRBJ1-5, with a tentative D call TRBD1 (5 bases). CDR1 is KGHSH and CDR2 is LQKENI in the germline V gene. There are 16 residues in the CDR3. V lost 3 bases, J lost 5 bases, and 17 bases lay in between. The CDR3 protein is CASSPGQDTVYQPQHF. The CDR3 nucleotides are TGTGCCAGCTCACCTGGGCAGGACACAGTTTATCAGCCCCAGCATTTT.

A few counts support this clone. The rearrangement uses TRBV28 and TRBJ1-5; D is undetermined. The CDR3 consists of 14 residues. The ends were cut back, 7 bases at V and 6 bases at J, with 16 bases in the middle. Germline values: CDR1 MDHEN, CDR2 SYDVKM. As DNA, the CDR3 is TGTGCCAGCAATGGAGTCATTTCGATTCAGCCCCAGCATTTT. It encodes CASNGVISIQPQHF.

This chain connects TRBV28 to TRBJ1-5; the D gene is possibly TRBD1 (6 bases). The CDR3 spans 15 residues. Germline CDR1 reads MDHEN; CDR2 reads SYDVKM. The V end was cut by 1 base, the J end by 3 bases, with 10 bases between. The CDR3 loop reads CASSLFRDTNQPQHF. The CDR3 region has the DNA TGTGCCAGCAGTTTATTTCGGGACACCAATCAGCCCCAGCATTTT.

The CDR3 loop reads CATGQAFEAFF. The CDR3 DNA reads TGTGCCACCGGACAGGCCTTTGAAGCTTTCTTT. The rearrangement links TRBV6-5 to TRBJ1-1; 7 bases are a match to TRBD1. CDR3 length: 11 amino acids. The V gene end was trimmed by 10 bases and the J gene end by 7 bases; junction bases not matched to a gene: 6. CDR1 and CDR2 (germline): MNHEY, SVGAGI.

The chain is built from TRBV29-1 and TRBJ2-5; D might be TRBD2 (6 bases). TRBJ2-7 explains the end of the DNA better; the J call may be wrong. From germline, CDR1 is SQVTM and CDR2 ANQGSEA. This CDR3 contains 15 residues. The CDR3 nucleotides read TGCAGCGTTGAAAAGCGCGGGATGTATCCCTACGAGCAGTACTTC. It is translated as CSVEKRGMYPYEQYF.

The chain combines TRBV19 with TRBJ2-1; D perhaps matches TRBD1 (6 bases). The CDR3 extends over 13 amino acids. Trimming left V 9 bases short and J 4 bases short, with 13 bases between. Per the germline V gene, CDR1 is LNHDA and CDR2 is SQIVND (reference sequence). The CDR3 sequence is CASGTPNYNEQFF. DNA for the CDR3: TGTGCCAGCGGGACACCCAATTACAATGAGCAGTTCTTC.

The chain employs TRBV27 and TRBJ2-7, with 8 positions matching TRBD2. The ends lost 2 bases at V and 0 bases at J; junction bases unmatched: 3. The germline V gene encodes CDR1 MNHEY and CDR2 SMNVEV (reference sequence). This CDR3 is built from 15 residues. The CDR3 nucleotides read TGTGCCAGCAGTTTAGCGGGAGGCCCCTCCTACGAGCAGTACTTC. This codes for CASSLAGGPSYEQYF.

The CDR3 DNA reads as TGTGCCAGCTCACTGCGGGTCCTCACAGATACGCAGTATTTT. Protein sequence: CASSLRVLTDTQYF. This chain joins TRBV18 and TRBJ2-3, with a tentative D call TRBD2 (5 bases). From germline, CDR1 is KGHSH and CDR2 LQKENI. This CDR3 has 14 residues. The V gene lost 4 bases and the J gene lost 2 bases, with 10 bases spanning the gap. The full variable domain, its missing parts supplied by reference TRBV18 and TRBJ2-3, is NAGVMQNPRHLVRRRGQEARLRCSPMKGHSHVYWYRQLPEEGLKFMVYLQKENIIDESGMPKERFSAEFPKEGPSILRIQQVVRGDSAAYFCASSLRVLTDTQYFGPGTRLTVL.

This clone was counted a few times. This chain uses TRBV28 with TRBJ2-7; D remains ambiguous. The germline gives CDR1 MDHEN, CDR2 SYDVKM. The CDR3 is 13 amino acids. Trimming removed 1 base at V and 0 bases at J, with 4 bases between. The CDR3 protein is CASSLSSSYEQYF. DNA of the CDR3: TGTGCCAGCAGTTTATCTAGCTCCTACGAGCAGTACTTC.

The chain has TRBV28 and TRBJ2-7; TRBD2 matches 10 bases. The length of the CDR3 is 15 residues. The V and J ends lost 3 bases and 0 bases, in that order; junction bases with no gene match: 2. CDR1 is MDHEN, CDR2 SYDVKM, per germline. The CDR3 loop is CASSLRLAGSYEQYF. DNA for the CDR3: TGTGCCAGCAGTTTGCGACTAGCGGGCTCCTACGAGCAGTACTTC.

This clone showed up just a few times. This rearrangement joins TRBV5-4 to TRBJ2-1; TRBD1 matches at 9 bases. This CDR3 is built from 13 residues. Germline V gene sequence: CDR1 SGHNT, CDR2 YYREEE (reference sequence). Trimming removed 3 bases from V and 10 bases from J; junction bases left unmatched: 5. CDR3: CASSWGQGREQFF. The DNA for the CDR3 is TGTGCCAGCAGCTGGGGACAGGGAAGGGAGCAGTTCTTC.

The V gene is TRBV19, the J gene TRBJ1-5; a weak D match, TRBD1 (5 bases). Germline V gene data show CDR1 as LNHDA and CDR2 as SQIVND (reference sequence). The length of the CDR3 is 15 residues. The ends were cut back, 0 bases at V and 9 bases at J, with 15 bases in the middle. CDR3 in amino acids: CASSIDLSGGMPQHF. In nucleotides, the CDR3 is TGTGCCAGTAGTATAGATCTATCGGGGGGAATGCCCCAGCATTTT.

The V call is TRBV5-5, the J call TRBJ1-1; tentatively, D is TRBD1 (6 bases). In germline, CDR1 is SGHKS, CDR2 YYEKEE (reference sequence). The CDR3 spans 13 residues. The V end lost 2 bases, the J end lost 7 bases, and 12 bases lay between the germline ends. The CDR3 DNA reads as TGTGCCAGCAGCTTTAGACAGGACCGTGAAGCTTTCTTT. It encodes CASSFRQDREAFF.

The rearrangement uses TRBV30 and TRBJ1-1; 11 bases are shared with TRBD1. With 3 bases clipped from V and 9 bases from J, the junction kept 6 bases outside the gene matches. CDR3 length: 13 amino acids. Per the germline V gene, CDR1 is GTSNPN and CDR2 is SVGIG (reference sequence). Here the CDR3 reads CAWSEGQGVKAFF. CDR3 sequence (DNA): TGTGCCTGGAGCGAGGGACAGGGGGTGAAAGCTTTCTTT.

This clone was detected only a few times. Here the CDR3 DNA reads TGTGCCTGGGATCCTCCCGGGGGGAATGAAAAACTGTTTTTT. This sequence encodes CAWDPPGGNEKLFF. V and J are TRBV30 and TRBJ1-4; tentative D call: TRBD1 (5 bases). The V end was cut by 5 bases, the J end by 5 bases, with 15 bases between. Looked up from germline, CDR1 is GTSNPN and CDR2 is SVGIG (reference sequence). This CDR3 is 14 amino acids long.

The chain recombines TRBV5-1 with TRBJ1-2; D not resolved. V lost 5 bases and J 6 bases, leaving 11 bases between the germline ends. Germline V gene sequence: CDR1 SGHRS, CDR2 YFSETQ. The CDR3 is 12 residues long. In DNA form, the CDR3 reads TGCGCCAGCAGGACGGGAGAAGATGGCTACACCTTC. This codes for CASRTGEDGYTF. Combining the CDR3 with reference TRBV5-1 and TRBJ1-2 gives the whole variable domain KAGVTQTPRYLIKTRGQQVTLSCSPISGHRSVSWYQQTPGQGLQFLFEYFSETQRNKGNFPGRFSGRQFSNSRSEMNVSTLELGDSALYLCASRTGEDGYTFGSGTRLTVV.

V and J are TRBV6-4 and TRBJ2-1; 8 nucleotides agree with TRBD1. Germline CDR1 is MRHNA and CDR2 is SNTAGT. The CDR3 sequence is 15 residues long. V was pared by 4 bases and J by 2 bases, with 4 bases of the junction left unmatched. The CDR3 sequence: CASSVEQGAYNEQFF. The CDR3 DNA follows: TGTGCCAGCAGTGTCGAACAGGGGGCCTACAATGAGCAGTTCTTC.

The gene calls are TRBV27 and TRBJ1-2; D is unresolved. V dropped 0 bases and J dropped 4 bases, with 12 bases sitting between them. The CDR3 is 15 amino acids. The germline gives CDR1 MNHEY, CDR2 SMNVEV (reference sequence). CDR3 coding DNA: TGTGCCAGCAGTTTATCCCCGCGGAGCGGCTATGGCTACACCTTC. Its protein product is CASSLSPRSGYGYTF.

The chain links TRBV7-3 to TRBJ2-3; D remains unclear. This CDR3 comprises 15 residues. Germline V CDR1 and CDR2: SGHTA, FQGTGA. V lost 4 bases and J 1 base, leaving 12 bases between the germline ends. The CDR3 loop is CASSSKYPGTDTQYF. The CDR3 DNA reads TGTGCCAGCAGCTCAAAGTACCCGGGCACAGATACGCAGTATTTT.

CDR3 region: CASMEGPYEQYF. The CDR3 DNA follows: TGTGCCAGCATGGAGGGCCCCTACGAGCAGTACTTC. The rearrangement joins TRBV2 to TRBJ2-7; D is possibly TRBD2 (6 bases). Germline V gives CDR1 SNHLY, CDR2 FYNNEI. This CDR3 is 12 amino acids long. Trimming took off 7 bases at V and 2 bases at J, with 9 bases between the two ends.

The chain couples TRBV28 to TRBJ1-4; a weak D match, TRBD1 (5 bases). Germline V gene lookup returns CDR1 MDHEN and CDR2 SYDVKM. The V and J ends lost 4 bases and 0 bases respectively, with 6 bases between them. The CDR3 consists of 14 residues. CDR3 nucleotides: TGTGCCAGCAGTTGGACATCAACTAATGAAAAACTGTTTTTT. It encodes CASSWTSTNEKLFF. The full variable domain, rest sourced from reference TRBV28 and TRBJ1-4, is DVKVTQSSRYLVKRTGEKVFLECVQDMDHENMFWYRQDPGLGLRLIYFSYDVKMKEKGDIPEGYSVSREKKERFSLILESASTNQTSMYLCASSWTSTNEKLFFGSGTQLSVL.

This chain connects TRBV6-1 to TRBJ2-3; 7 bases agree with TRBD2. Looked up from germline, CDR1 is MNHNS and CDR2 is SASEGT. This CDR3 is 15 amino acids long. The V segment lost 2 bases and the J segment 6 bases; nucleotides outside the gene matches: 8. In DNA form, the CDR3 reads TGTGCCAGCAGTGAAATGGCGGGGGACGTGGATACGCAGTATTTT. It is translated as CASSEMAGDVDTQYF.

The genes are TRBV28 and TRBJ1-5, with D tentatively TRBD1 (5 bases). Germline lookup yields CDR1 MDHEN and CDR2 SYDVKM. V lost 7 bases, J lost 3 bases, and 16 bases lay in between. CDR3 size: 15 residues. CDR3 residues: CASTPDGGDNQPQHF. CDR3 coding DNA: TGTGCCAGCACCCCGGACGGAGGGGACAATCAGCCCCAGCATTTT.

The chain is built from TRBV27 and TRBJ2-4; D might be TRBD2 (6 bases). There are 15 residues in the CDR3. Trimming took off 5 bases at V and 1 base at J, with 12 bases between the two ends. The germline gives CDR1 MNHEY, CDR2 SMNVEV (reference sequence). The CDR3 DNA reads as TGTGCCAGCAGTCCTCGCCGGGAGGCCAAAAACATTCAGTACTTC. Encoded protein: CASSPRREAKNIQYF.